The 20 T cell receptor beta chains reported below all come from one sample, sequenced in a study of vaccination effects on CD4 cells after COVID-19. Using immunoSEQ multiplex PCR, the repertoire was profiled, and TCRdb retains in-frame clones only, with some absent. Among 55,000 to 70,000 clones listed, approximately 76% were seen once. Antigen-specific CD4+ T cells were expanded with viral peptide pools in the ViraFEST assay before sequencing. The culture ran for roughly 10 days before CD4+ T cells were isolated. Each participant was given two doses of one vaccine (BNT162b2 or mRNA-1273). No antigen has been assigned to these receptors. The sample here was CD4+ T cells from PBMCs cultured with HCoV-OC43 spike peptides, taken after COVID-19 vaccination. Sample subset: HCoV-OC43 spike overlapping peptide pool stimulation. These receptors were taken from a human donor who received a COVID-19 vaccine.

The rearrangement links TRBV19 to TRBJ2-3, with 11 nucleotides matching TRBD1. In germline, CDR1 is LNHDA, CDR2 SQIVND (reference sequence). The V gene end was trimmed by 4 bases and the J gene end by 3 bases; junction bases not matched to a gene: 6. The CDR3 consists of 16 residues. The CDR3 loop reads CASSTAGTGGTDTQYF. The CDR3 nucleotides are TGTGCCAGTAGTACCGCCGGGACAGGGGGTACAGATACGCAGTATTTT.

The CDR3 region is CAWNSPGGQKAEAFF. In nucleotides, the CDR3 is TGTGCCTGGAACTCCCCGGGAGGGCAGAAGGCTGAAGCTTTCTTT. J is TRBJ1-1 and V is TRBV30; D remains unclear. Looked up from germline, CDR1 is GTSNPN and CDR2 is SVGIG (reference sequence). The CDR3 covers 15 residues. Deletions cut 4 bases from V and 6 bases from J, with 21 bases between.

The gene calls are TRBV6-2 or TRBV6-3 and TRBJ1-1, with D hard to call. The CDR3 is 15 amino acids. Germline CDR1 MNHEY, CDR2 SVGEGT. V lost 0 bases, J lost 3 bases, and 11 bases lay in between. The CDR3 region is CASSYSYGVDTEAFF. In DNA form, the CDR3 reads TGTGCCAGCAGTTACTCATACGGGGTGGACACTGAAGCTTTCTTT.

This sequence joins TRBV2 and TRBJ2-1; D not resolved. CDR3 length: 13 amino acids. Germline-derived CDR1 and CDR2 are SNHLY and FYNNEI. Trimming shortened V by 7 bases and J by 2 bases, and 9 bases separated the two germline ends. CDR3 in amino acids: CASKDGTYNEQFF. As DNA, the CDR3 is TGTGCCAGCAAGGACGGAACCTACAATGAGCAGTTCTTC. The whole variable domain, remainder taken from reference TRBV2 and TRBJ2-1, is EPEVTQTPSHQVTQMGQEVILRCVPISNHLYFYWYRQILGQKVEFLVSFYNNEISEKSEIFDDQFSVERPDGSNFTLKIRSTKLEDSAMYFCASKDGTYNEQFFGPGTRLTVL.

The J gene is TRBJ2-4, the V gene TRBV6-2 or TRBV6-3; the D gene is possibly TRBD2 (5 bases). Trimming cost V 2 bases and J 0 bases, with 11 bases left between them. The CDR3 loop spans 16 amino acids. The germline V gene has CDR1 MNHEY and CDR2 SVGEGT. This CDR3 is CASSYGGVIAKNIQYF. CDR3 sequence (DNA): TGTGCCAGCAGTTACGGAGGAGTAATAGCCAAAAACATTCAGTACTTC.

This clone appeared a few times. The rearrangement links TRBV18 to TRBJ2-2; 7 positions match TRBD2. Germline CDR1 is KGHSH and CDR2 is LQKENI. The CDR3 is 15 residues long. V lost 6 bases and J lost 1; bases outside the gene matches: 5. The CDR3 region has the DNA TGTGCCAGCTCGACCCTAGCGGAGAACACCGGGGAGCTGTTTTTT. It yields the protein CASSTLAENTGELFF.

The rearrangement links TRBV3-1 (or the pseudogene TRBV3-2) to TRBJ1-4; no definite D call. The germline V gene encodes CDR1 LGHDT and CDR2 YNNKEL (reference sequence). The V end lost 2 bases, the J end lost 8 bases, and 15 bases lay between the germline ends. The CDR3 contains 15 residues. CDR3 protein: CASSQLWAVREKLFF. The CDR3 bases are TGTGCCAGCAGCCAATTGTGGGCAGTGCGGGAAAAACTGTTTTTT.

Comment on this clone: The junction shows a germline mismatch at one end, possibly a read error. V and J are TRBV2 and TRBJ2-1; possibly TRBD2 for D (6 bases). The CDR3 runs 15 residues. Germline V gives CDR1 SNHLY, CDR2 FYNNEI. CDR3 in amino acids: CASREGDFHYNEQFF. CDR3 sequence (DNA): TGTGCCAGCAGGGAAGGGGACTTTCACTACAATGAGCAGTTCTTC.

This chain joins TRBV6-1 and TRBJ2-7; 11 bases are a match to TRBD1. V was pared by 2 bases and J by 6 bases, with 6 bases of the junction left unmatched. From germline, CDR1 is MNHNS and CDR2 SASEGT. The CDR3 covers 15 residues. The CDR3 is CASSETGTGGFEQYV. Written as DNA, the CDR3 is TGTGCCAGCAGTGAAACCGGGACAGGGGGTTTCGAGCAGTACGTC.

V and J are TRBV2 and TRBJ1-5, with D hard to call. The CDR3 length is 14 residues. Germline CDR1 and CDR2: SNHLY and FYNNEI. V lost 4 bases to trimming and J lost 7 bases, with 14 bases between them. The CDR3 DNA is TGTGCCAGCAGTGTCAGCAGAGCAGGCCAGCCCCAGCATTTT. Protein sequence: CASSVSRAGQPQHF.

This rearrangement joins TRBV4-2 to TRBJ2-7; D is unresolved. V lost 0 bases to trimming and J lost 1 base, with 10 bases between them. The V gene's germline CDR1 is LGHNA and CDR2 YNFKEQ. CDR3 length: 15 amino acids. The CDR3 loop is CASSQEVGLSYEQYV. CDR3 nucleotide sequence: TGTGCCAGCAGCCAAGAGGTGGGGTTGTCCTACGAGCAGTACGTC.

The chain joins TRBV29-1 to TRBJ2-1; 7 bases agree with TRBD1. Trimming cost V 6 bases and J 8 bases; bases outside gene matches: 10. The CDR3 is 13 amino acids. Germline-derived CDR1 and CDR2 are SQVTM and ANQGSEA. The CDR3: CSVHRGTLHEQFF. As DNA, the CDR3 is TGCAGCGTCCACAGGGGTACGCTACATGAGCAGTTCTTC.

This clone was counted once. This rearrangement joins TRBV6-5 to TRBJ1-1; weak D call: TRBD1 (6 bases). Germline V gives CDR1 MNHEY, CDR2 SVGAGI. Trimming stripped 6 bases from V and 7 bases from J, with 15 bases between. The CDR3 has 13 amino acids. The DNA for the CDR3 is TGTGCCAGCAGGACCACAGGGTTGAGTGAAGCTTTCTTT. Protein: CASRTTGLSEAFF.

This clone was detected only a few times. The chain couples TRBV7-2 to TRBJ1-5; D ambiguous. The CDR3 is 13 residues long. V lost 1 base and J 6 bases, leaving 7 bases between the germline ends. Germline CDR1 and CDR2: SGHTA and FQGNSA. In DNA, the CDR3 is TGTGCCAGCAGCTTAGTCGGGAGTCAGCCCCAGCATTTT. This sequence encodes CASSLVGSQPQHF.

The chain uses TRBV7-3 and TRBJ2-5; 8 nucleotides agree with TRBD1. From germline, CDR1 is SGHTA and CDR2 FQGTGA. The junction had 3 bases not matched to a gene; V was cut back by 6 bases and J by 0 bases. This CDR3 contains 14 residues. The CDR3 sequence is CASRETGDQETQYF. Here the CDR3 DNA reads TGTGCCAGCAGGGAGACAGGGGACCAAGAGACCCAGTACTTC.

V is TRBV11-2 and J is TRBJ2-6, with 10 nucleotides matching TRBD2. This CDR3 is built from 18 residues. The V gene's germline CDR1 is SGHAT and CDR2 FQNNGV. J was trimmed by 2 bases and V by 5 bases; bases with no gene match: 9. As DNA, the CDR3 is TGTGCCAGCAGCCCACAACTAGCGGGGTCACCTGGGGCCAACGTCCTGACTTTC. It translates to CASSPQLAGSPGANVLTF.

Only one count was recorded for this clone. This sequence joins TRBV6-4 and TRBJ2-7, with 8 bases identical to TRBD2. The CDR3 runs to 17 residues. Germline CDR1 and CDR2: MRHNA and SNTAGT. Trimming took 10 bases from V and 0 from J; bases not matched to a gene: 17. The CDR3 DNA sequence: TGTGCCACCCCGCCGGGGGGGCTCTCCTATAGCTCCTACGAGCAGTACGTC. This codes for CATPPGGLSYSSYEQYV.

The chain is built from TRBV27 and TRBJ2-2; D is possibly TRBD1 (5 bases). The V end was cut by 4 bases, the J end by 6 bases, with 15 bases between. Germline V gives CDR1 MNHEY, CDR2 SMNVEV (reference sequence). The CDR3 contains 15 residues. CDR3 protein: CASSSWVTGAGELFF. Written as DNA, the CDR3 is TGTGCCAGCAGTTCCTGGGTTACAGGCGCCGGGGAGCTGTTTTTT.

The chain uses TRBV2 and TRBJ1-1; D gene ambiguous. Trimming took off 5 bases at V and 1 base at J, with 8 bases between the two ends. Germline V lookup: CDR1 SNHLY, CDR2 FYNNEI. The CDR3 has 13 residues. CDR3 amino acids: CASSTTANTEAFF. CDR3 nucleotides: TGTGCCAGCAGTACCACAGCGAACACTGAAGCTTTCTTT.

CDR3 in DNA: TGTGCCAGCAGCCAAGAACATTCAATATACCGGGAGACCCAGTACTTC. Amino acids: CASSQEHSIYRETQYF. The chain employs TRBV3-1 (or the pseudogene TRBV3-2) and TRBJ2-5; the D is unclear. Per germline, CDR1 LGHDT and CDR2 YNNKEL (reference sequence). V was pared by 0 bases and J by 5 bases, with 16 bases between. CDR3 length: 16 residues.